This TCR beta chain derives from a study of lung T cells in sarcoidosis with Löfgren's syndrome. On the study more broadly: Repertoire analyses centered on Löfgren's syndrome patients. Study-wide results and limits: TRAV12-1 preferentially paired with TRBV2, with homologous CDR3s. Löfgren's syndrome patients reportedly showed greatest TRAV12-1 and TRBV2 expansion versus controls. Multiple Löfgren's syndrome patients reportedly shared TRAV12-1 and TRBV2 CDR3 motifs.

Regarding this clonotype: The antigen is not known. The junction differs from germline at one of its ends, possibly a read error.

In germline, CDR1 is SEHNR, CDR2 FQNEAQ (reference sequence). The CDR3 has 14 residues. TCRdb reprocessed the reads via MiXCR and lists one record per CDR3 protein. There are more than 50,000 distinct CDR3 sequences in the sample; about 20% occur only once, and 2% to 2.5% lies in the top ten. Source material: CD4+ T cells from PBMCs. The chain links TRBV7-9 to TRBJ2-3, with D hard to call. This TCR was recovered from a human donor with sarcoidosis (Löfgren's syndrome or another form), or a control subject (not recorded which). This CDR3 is CASSTRTNTDTQYF. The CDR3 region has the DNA TGTGCCAGCAGCACTCGGACCAACACAGATACACAGTATTTT.